These T cell receptor beta chains were read from a single sample in a study of shared clonotypes between healthy human individuals. Using immunoSEQ multiplex PCR, the repertoire was profiled, and TCRdb retains in-frame clones only, with some absent. The sample includes roughly 680,000 clones, roughly two thirds of them seen just once. The sample comprised memory CD4+ T cells sorted from blood. These receptors all come from a woman aged 30 to 39 in good health. Each CDR3 is given with its conserved first and last residue. D genes are given only for firm matches. Part of the rows lack a size; the others show once, few, many or a class for expanded clones.

TGTGCCAGCAGCTTAGATAGCGGGAGCTCCGGGGAGCTGTTTTTT,CASSLDSGSSGELFF,NA,TRBD2,TRBJ2-2,TRBV11-3,15
TGTGCCACCAGCAGGGACCACTATGGCTACACCTTC,CATSRDHYGYTF,few,NA,TRBJ1-2,TRBV15,12
TGCAGCTTGCGGACAGGGGAAGAGACCCAGTACTTC,CSLRTGEETQYF,NA,TRBD1,TRBJ2-5,TRBV29-1,12
TGTGCCAGCAGCGTATGGGGGGATTCTTCTGGGGCCAACGTCCTGACTTTC,CASSVWGDSSGANVLTF,few,NA,TRBJ2-6,TRBV9,17
TGCGCCACCGTGGATGCCCACTTCTCCTACGAGCAGTACTTC,CATVDAHFSYEQYF,once,NA,TRBJ2-7,TRBV10-2,14
TGTGCCAGCACCGAAGAGGGACTAGCGGCCAATGAGCAGTTCTTC,CASTEEGLAANEQFF,few,TRBD2,TRBJ2-1,TRBV2,15
TGTGCCAGCAGTTACTCCGGGACTAGACCCTACGAGCAGTACTTC,CASSYSGTRPYEQYF,once,TRBD2,TRBJ2-7,TRBV6-5,15
TGTGCCAGCAGACTCGAGGCGGGAGGATTCCACGAGCAGTACTTC,CASRLEAGGFHEQYF,NA,TRBD2,TRBJ2-7,TRBV10-3,15
TGTGCCTGGAGTGTAACGGGCAATGAGCAGTTCTTC,CAWSVTGNEQFF,NA,NA,TRBJ2-1,TRBV30,12
TGTGCCAGCAGTTCTGGCGTTTTCTGGACAGGGGGTTACTACGAGCAGTACTTC,CASSSGVFWTGGYYEQYF,NA,TRBD1,TRBJ2-7,TRBV28,18
TGCGCCAGCAGTGGCCAGGTGGACACTGAAGCTTTCTTT,CASSGQVDTEAFF,NA,NA,TRBJ1-1,TRBV10-1,13
TGTGCCAGCAGTTTATTCCCTCGAGGGAGGGGGCGCCGGGACGGGGAGCTGTTTTTT,CASSLFPRGRGRRDGELFF,NA,NA,TRBJ2-2,TRBV28,19
TGCGCCAGCAGTGAGTCTGGTGTGGAAAATCAGCCCCAGCATTTT,CASSESGVENQPQHF,few,NA,TRBJ1-5,TRBV10-2,15
TGTGCCAGCTCACCTCAGGGGCCCACCCAGTACTTC,CASSPQGPTQYF,few,NA,TRBJ2-5,TRBV18,12
TGTGCCAGTAGTACAAAACAGGGAGTTGAGCAGTTCTTC,CASSTKQGVEQFF,NA,NA,TRBJ2-1,TRBV19,13
TGTGCCAGCTCACAGGACAGGGAGGGGGAGCAGTACTTC,CASSQDREGEQYF,once,NA,TRBJ2-7,TRBV18,13
TGTGCCAGCAGCTTGTTTTCGGCGGGACGGTACGAGCAGTACTTC,CASSLFSAGRYEQYF,NA,NA,TRBJ2-7,TRBV5-4,15
TGTGCCAGCAGGCCCGGGACGGGCAATCAGCCCCAGCATTTT,CASRPGTGNQPQHF,NA,NA,TRBJ1-5,TRBV27,14
TGTGCCAGCAGCTTAAGGGACTACCAAGAGACCCAGTACTTC,CASSLRDYQETQYF,NA,NA,TRBJ2-5,TRBV7-9,14
TGTGCCAGCAGCCTGATGGTGGCCGGGTCGGGTGCTTTCTTT,CASSLMVAGSGAFF,NA,NA,TRBJ1-1,TRBV28,14
TGTGCCAGCACCGATATCGGGACAGGGGGGCAGCCCCAGCATTTT,CASTDIGTGGQPQHF,NA,TRBD1,TRBJ1-5,TRBV28,15
TGTGCCAGCTCACCACCCCGGGGGATTGGGTACGAGCAGTACTTC,CASSPPRGIGYEQYF,once,NA,TRBJ2-7,TRBV18,15
TGTGCCAGCAGCCTAAAGACAGGGGTCACCGGGGAGCTGTTTTTT,CASSLKTGVTGELFF,many,TRBD1,TRBJ2-2,TRBV7-2,15
TGTGCCAGTAGTACCCCGACTAGCGGGAGCTTATACGAGCAGTACTTC,CASSTPTSGSLYEQYF,NA,TRBD2,TRBJ2-7,TRBV19,16
TGTGCCAGTAGTATTACAGGGGCCCCGGTCGGTCAGCCCCAGCATTTT,CASSITGAPVGQPQHF,NA,TRBD1,TRBJ1-5,TRBV19,16
TGTGCCAGCAGTCTCTGGACAGGGGGCACAGATACGCAGTATTTT,CASSLWTGGTDTQYF,NA,TRBD1,TRBJ2-3,TRBV28,15
TGTGCCAGCAGCTTGGGGACAGACTTTAGCACAGATACGCAGTATTTT,CASSLGTDFSTDTQYF,NA,NA,TRBJ2-3,TRBV5-8,16
TGTGCCAGCAGCTTGGGACTAGCAGGATACGAGCAGTACTTC,CASSLGLAGYEQYF,once,TRBD2,TRBJ2-7,TRBV7-6,14
TGTGCCAGTAAGCGGGACACATACTCTGGAAACACCATATATTTT,CASKRDTYSGNTIYF,NA,NA,TRBJ1-3,TRBV19,15
TGCGCCAGCAGCAGGGGGGATGTACCCTCCTACAATGAGCAGTTCTTC,CASSRGDVPSYNEQFF,once,NA,TRBJ2-1,TRBV5-1,16
TGTGCCACCGGGACAGGAGTTAACACCGGGGAGCTGTTTTTT,CATGTGVNTGELFF,NA,TRBD1,TRBJ2-2,TRBV19,14
TGCGCCAGCAGCCAAGTTTCGCAGGGTCTTGGGAACACCATATATTTT,CASSQVSQGLGNTIYF,NA,NA,TRBJ1-3,TRBV4-1,16
TGTGCCAGCTCACGTGGACAGGGGGCGGGTGAGCAGTTCTTC,CASSRGQGAGEQFF,NA,TRBD1,TRBJ2-1,TRBV18,14
TGTGCCAGCAGTCCACCCCCCTCAGATGAAAAACTGTTTTTT,CASSPPPSDEKLFF,once,NA,TRBJ1-4,TRBV28,14
TGTGCCAGCAGTTCCCAGGGAGGGACTAATGAAAAACTGTTTTTT,CASSSQGGTNEKLFF,NA,NA,TRBJ1-4,TRBV28,15
TGTGCCAGCAGTGAAAAGGGTAAAGGCACCTTC,CASSEKGKGTF,NA,NA,TRBJ1-2,TRBV6-1,11
TGTGCCAGCAGCCAGACGGGGGACCCCTATGGCTACACCTTC,CASSQTGDPYGYTF,NA,NA,TRBJ1-2,TRBV7-9,14
TGTGCCAGCAGCCAAGGGACAGGCGCGAACACCGGGGAGCTGTTTTTT,CASSQGTGANTGELFF,NA,TRBD1,TRBJ2-2,TRBV6-6,16
TGTGCCAGCAGCCAAGCCTTGAGACAGGGAATTTACGAGCAGTACTTC,CASSQALRQGIYEQYF,NA,TRBD1,TRBJ2-7,TRBV14,16
TGTGCCAGCAGACCCCACGGGGGGGAGGCCTACAATGAGCAGTTCTTC,CASRPHGGEAYNEQFF,NA,TRBD2,TRBJ2-1,TRBV11-2,16
TGTGCCAGCACGTCACAGGGAACGAACACCGGGGAGCTGTTTTTT,CASTSQGTNTGELFF,NA,NA,TRBJ2-2,TRBV6-5,15
TGCAGCGCCTACCCTACAGGGGACTATGGCTACACCTTC,CSAYPTGDYGYTF,NA,TRBD1,TRBJ1-2,TRBV29-1,13
TGTGCCAGCAGCCCCGGACAGCTTTACACTGAAGCTTTCTTT,CASSPGQLYTEAFF,NA,NA,TRBJ1-1,TRBV13,14
TGTGCCAGGGGGGTCGGAGGGAACACTGAAGCTTTCTTT,CARGVGGNTEAFF,NA,NA,TRBJ1-1,TRBV2,13
TGTGCCAGCAGCGTGGCGGTTACCTCCTACAATGAGCAGTTCTTC,CASSVAVTSYNEQFF,NA,NA,TRBJ2-1,TRBV5-4,15
TGTGCCAGTGGGCGGACTAGCGGGAGTAGGGATGAGCAGTTCTTC,CASGRTSGSRDEQFF,NA,TRBD2,TRBJ2-1,TRBV19,15
TGCGCCAGCTGCCCTCAGGGACAGATTACCTCTGGGGCCAACGTCCTGACTTTC,CASCPQGQITSGANVLTF,NA,TRBD1,TRBJ2-6,TRBV5-1,18
TGTGCCAGCAGCTGGACAGGGTTAACTGAAGCTTTCTTT,CASSWTGLTEAFF,NA,TRBD1,TRBJ1-1,TRBV11-2,13
TGCAGCGTTGGGGGGGGACAGGGAAAATACGAGCAGTACTTC,CSVGGGQGKYEQYF,NA,TRBD1,TRBJ2-7,TRBV29-1,14
TGTGCCAGCAGCGTGAGCGGCCAACCGTTCAATAATTCACCCCTCCACTTT,CASSVSGQPFNNSPLHF,NA,NA,TRBJ1-6,TRBV9,17
TGTGCCAGCTCGAAAATGGGGACTGGCAATCAGCCCCAGCATTTT,CASSKMGTGNQPQHF,NA,NA,TRBJ1-5,TRBV18,15
TGTGCCAGCAGAATTGGACTAGCGGGAGGAGCGGCAGATACGCAGTATTTT,CASRIGLAGGAADTQYF,NA,TRBD2,TRBJ2-3,TRBV27,17
TGTGCCAGTAGTGTAAACCTCCGGACCTACGAGCAGTACTTC,CASSVNLRTYEQYF,NA,NA,TRBJ2-7,TRBV19,14
TGTGCCAGCAGTTACCAGGGTACGGGGTCAGATACGCAGTATTTT,CASSYQGTGSDTQYF,NA,NA,TRBJ2-3,TRBV6-6,15
TGCGCCAGCAGTCATGTTCGCGGACAGGATAATGAAAAACTGTTTTTT,CASSHVRGQDNEKLFF,NA,TRBD1,TRBJ1-4,TRBV23-1,16
TGTGCCAGCAGCTCCCAGAGAGCCAAAAACATTCAGTACTTC,CASSSQRAKNIQYF,NA,NA,TRBJ2-4,TRBV7-9,14
TGTGCCAGCAGCTTAGTCGAGGGCAATGAGCAGTTCTTC,CASSLVEGNEQFF,many,NA,TRBJ2-1,TRBV11-2,13
TGTGCCAGCAGTTACCGGGTCCCCGAGCGGTACTTC,CASSYRVPERYF,NA,NA,TRBJ2-7,TRBV28,12
TGTGCCAGCACCCTACTGGGGGGGAGTGGTGGCTACACCTTC,CASTLLGGSGGYTF,NA,NA,TRBJ1-2,TRBV28,14